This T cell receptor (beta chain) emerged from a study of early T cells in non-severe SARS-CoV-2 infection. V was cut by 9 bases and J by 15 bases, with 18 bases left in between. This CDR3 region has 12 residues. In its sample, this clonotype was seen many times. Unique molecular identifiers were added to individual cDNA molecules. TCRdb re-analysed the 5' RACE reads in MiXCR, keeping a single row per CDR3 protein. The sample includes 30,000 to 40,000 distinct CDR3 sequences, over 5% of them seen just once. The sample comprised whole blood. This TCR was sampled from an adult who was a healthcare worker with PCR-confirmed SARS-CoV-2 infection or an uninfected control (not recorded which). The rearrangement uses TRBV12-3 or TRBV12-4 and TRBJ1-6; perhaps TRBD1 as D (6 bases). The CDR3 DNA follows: TGTGCCAGTTCCATCGACGGGGGCTACCTCCACTTT. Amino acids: CASSIDGGYLHF.